This TCR beta chain comes out of a study of T cells in Graves' hyperthyroidism and ophthalmopathy. This clonotype was recorded at least ten times. The investigators amplified TCR beta CDR3 regions from RNA transcripts. A set of HTBI primers served as the primers for a first-round RT-PCR of the TCR CDR3. A single record per CDR3 protein comes from TCRdb applying MiXCR to the multiplex PCR reads. This table has hundreds of thousands of distinct CDR3 sequences, roughly 20% appearing once. Input material: blood. The source of this sequence is a man aged 25 to 40 with Graves' ophthalmopathy.

For the CDR3, the DNA is TGTGCCAGCAGTGTAGCGGACAGAGGGGAGACCCAGTACTTC. Its protein product is CASSVADRGETQYF. The chain uses TRBV27 and TRBJ2-5; either TRBD1 or TRBD2 may fit D (6 bases each). Germline V gives CDR1 MNHEY, CDR2 SMNVEV (reference sequence). With 5 bases removed from V and 5 bases from J, the gap between germline ends came to 15 bases. The CDR3 loop spans 14 amino acids.